The next 14 T cell receptor beta chains were all read from a single sample in a study of shared T cell receptors in the human thymus. TCRdb keeps only in-frame clones here, not all; method: immunoSEQ multiplex PCR. Of about 660,000 clones in the sample, 80% to 90% were seen once. This sample also appeared in a second study, on human thymus T cells.

Material: thymocytes. The receptors shown here come from a boy younger than two with a congenital heart defect.

The chain employs TRBV28 and TRBJ2-2, with 8 positions matching TRBD2. CDR3 size: 16 residues. Trimming removed 6 bases from V and 7 bases from J; junction bases left unmatched: 13. Germline CDR1 MDHEN, CDR2 SYDVKM. The CDR3 DNA sequence: TGTGCCAGCAGCGTAGCGGGAAAGGGAGAGAGCGGGGAGCTGTTTTTT. The encoded protein is CASSVAGKGESGELFF.

V usage is TRBV7-2 and J usage is TRBJ2-7; D remains unclear. The ends were cut back, 3 bases at V and 1 base at J, with 7 bases in the middle. The CDR3 is 13 amino acids. Germline V gene data show CDR1 as SGHTA and CDR2 as FQGNSA. DNA for the CDR3: TGTGCCAGCAGCTTTTCCCTGTCCTACGAGCAGTACTTC. This gives the protein CASSFSLSYEQYF.

This rearrangement joins TRBV10-2 to TRBJ2-2; the D gene is possibly TRBD1 (6 bases). Trimming removed 10 bases at V and 2 bases at J, with 11 bases between. The germline V gene has CDR1 WSHSY and CDR2 SAAADI. The CDR3 extends over 13 amino acids. The CDR3 DNA follows: TGCGCCACCGGACAGATCAACACCGGGGAGCTGTTTTTT. This gives the protein CATGQINTGELFF.

V is TRBV6-5 and J is TRBJ2-1; 9 bases agree with TRBD2. Unmatched junction bases numbered 3, after V lost 0 bases and J lost 3 bases. The CDR3 runs 16 residues. Germline V gene sequence: CDR1 MNHEY, CDR2 SVGAGI. CDR3 bases: TGTGCCAGCAGTTACTCCCCTAGCGGGAACTACAATGAGCAGTTCTTC. Translated, it gives CASSYSPSGNYNEQFF.

This clone was seen more than once but under ten times. This sequence joins TRBV14 and TRBJ1-3, with TRBD1 matching over 7 bases. Germline lookup yields CDR1 SGHDN and CDR2 FVKESK. CDR3 length: 17 residues. With V trimmed by 4 bases and J by 4 bases, 13 bases remained unmatched. CDR3 DNA: TGTGCCAGCAGCCCACACCTACAGGGGCCTATGGGAAACACCATATATTTT. Translation gives CASSPHLQGPMGNTIYF. Using reference TRBV14 and TRBJ1-3 for the parts outside the CDR3, the full variable domain is EAGVTQFPSHSVIEKGQTVTLRCDPISGHDNLYWYRRVMGKEIKFLLHFVKESKQDESGMPNNRFLAERTGGTYSTLKVQPAELEDSGVYFCASSPHLQGPMGNTIYFGEGSWLTVV.

This sequence joins TRBV9 and TRBJ1-3; 12 bases are shared with TRBD1. Germline V gene lookup returns CDR1 SGDLS and CDR2 YYNGEE. CDR3 length: 22 residues. V shed 4 bases and J 0 bases; nucleotides not matched to a gene: 20. CDR3 nucleotide sequence: TGTGCCAGCAGCCCCCTTTATGAGACCGGGACAGGGGGCAAGAGCTCTGGAAACACCATATATTTT. It codes for CASSPLYETGTGGKSSGNTIYF.

The chain uses TRBV19 and TRBJ2-1, with D possibly being TRBD2 (5 bases). Trimming left V 3 bases short and J 6 bases short, with 9 bases between. Germline assignment: CDR1 LNHDA and CDR2 SQIVND (reference sequence). CDR3 length: 13 residues. The chain's CDR3 is CASSMVAGNEQFF. In nucleotides, the CDR3 is TGTGCCAGTAGTATGGTGGCGGGCAATGAGCAGTTCTTC.

This chain links TRBV2 with TRBJ2-1; the D gene is possibly TRBD1 (6 bases). This CDR3 has 11 amino acids. Trimming removed 8 bases at V and 5 bases at J, with 7 bases between. Germline assignment: CDR1 SNHLY and CDR2 FYNNEI. DNA of the CDR3: TGTGCCAGCTACAGGGACAATGAGCAGTTCTTC. As protein: CASYRDNEQFF.

The rearrangement uses TRBV5-1 and TRBJ2-5; D ambiguous. Per germline, CDR1 SGHRS and CDR2 YFSETQ. The CDR3 runs to 14 residues. Trimming removed 0 bases at V and 2 bases at J, with 8 bases between. The DNA of the CDR3 is TGCGCCAGCAGCTTGGTTTCAAATCAAGAGACCCAGTACTTC. Encoded protein: CASSLVSNQETQYF.

V usage is TRBV14 and J usage is TRBJ2-5; the match to TRBD2 covers 7 bases. Unmatched junction bases numbered 8, after V lost 0 bases and J lost 4 bases. This CDR3 comprises 16 residues. From germline, CDR1 is SGHDN and CDR2 FVKESK. Here the CDR3 reads CASSQDGGSGSETQYF. Written as DNA, the CDR3 is TGTGCCAGCAGCCAAGATGGCGGGAGTGGGTCAGAGACCCAGTACTTC.

The chain employs TRBV18 and TRBJ2-7; a possible D gene is TRBD2 (7 bases). Trimming removed 3 bases from V and 4 bases from J, with 13 bases in between. This CDR3 is built from 14 residues. The germline V gene encodes CDR1 KGHSH and CDR2 LQKENI. Here the CDR3 DNA reads TGTGCCAGCTCACCGGGGGCTAGCGGATACGAGCAGTACTTC. Amino acids: CASSPGASGYEQYF.

This chain links TRBV5-5 with TRBJ1-6; D is possibly TRBD1 (5 bases). CDR3 size: 15 residues. Germline CDR1 reads SGHKS; CDR2 reads YYEKEE (reference sequence). Trimming took off 4 bases at V and 7 bases at J, with 15 bases between the two ends. DNA of the CDR3: TGTGCCAGCAGCCGTTTGGGGCAGGGAAATTCACCCCTCCACTTT. The encoded protein is CASSRLGQGNSPLHF.

The chain combines TRBV28 with TRBJ1-6; D is unclear. The CDR3 consists of 19 residues. V was trimmed by 3 bases and J by 3 bases, leaving 21 bases between them. Germline V gene lookup returns CDR1 MDHEN and CDR2 SYDVKM. CDR3 protein: CASSFFPHRRIFYNSPLHF. CDR3 nucleotide sequence: TGTGCCAGCAGTTTCTTTCCTCATCGGAGAATTTTCTATAATTCACCCCTCCACTTT.

V is TRBV7-9 and J is TRBJ2-2, with 16 bases matching TRBD2. This CDR3 comprises 19 residues. V was pared by 0 bases and J by 7 bases, with 8 bases of the junction left unmatched. CDR1 and CDR2 (germline): SEHNR, FQNEAQ (reference sequence). CDR3 sequence reads: CASSLAGTSGRAVDGELFF. As DNA, the CDR3 is TGTGCCAGCAGCTTAGCGGGGACTAGCGGGAGGGCCGTCGACGGGGAGCTGTTTTTT.